This entry features one TCR beta chain sequence. Antigen: not known. CDR3 length: 13 residues. V was clipped by 6 bases and J by 5 bases; unmatched bases: 4. In germline, CDR1 is MDHEN, CDR2 SYDVKM. Original handling: Out-of-frame sequences were removed, leaving a few million distinct TCRbeta sequences. Clones were read by immunoSEQ multiplex PCR, and TCRdb kept only the in-frame ones, dropping some. Clone size and V and J calls were adopted from that table, with D and trimming inferred from the DNA. This table has over 40,000 clones, over 70% appearing once. These data come from a study of memory CD4+ T cells and cytomegalovirus serostatus. Study-level points and caveats: A US-trained random forest predicted CMV serostatus with median AUC around 0.91.

The sort gate was single viable CD3+CD4+CD8-CD45RO+ cells for memory CD4+ T cells. Serostatus was set by detecting CMV pp150, pp28, p38, p52 IgG. The specimen was memory CD4+ T cells from blood. J is TRBJ1-3 and V is TRBV28; 7 positions agree with TRBD1. This receptor was taken from an adult in good health and CMV-seronegative. CDR3 region: CASRPTGRNTIYF. CDR3 nucleotides: TGTGCCAGCAGGCCGACAGGGAGAAACACCATATATTTT.